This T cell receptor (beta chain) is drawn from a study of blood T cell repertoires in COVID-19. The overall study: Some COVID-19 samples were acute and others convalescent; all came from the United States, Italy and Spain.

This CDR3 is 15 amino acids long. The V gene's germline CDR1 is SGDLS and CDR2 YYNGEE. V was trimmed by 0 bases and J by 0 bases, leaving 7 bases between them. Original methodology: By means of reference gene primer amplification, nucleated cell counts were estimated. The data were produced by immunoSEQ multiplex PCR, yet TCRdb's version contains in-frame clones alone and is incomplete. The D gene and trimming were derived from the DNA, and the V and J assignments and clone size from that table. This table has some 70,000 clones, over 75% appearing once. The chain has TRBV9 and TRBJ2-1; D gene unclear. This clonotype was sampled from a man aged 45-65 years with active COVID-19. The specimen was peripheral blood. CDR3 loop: CASSVGYSSYNEQFF. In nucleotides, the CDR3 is TGTGCCAGCAGCGTAGGTTATAGCTCCTACAATGAGCAGTTCTTC.